The sequence of this T cell receptor (beta chain) was determined in a study of T cell responses to AZD1222 COVID-19 vaccine. Measured with immunoSEQ multiplex PCR; TCRdb has only the in-frame clones, and not every one. The sample contains fewer than 150,000 clones, almost 90% of which appear only once. Deletions cut 3 bases from V and 1 base from J, with 6 bases between. This CDR3 contains 13 residues. Specimen: peripheral blood, collected 28 days after the second AZD1222 dose. This chain uses TRBV12-3 or TRBV12-4 with TRBJ1-1; no definite D call. The sequence was obtained from an adult who received the AZD1222 COVID-19 vaccine. The CDR3 sequence: CASSFSGNTEAFF. The CDR3 DNA sequence: TGTGCCAGCAGTTTTAGCGGGAACACTGAAGCTTTCTTT.